This T cell receptor (beta chain) was identified in a study of shared clonotypes between healthy human individuals. Study at large: Plates per donor: three CD4 naive, three CD4 memory, two CD8 naive, one CD8 memory.

In its sample, this clone ranks as medium-sized (0.01 to 0.1%). TCRdb's copy holds only in-frame clones and misses some; the assay was immunoSEQ multiplex PCR. The sample carries around 95,000 clones, 65% to 70% recorded once. This CDR3 spans 14 amino acids. The junction had 0 bases not matched to a gene; V was cut back by 0 bases and J by 9 bases. Germline values: CDR1 MRHNA, CDR2 SNTAGT. This TCR came from a man younger than 40 in good health. This sequence joins TRBV6-4 and TRBJ2-1; TRBD2 agrees at 12 bases. Sequenced sample: memory CD8+ T cells sorted from blood. Subset reported: CD45RO+ cells pooled with CCR7-negative TemRA cells. CDR3 protein: CASSDSLAGGEQFF. The CDR3 DNA reads as TGTGCCAGCAGTGACTCACTAGCGGGAGGTGAGCAGTTCTTC.